The clone carrying this T cell receptor (beta chain) was detected only once. Generated by immunoSEQ multiplex PCR, the TCRdb table keeps only in-frame clones and is missing some. This sample has about 180,000 clones; 80% to 90% occur once, and the top ten carry more than 7.5%. These data originate in a study of blood T cell repertoires in COVID-19. Study summary: Specimens from acute and convalescent COVID-19 originated in the United States, Italy and Spain. T cells, B-cell-depleted T cells, or PBMCs provided the cDNA or gDNA that served as material.

V dropped 6 bases and J dropped 1; count of bases not matched to a gene: 4. The germline CDR1 and CDR2 sequences are MGHRA and YSYEKL. The CDR3 extends over 17 amino acids. This TCR came from a man aged 50-59 years with active or convalescent COVID-19. The sequenced sample was peripheral blood. The chain has TRBV4-1 and TRBJ2-6; 12 nucleotides align to TRBD2. CDR3 DNA: TGCGCCAGCAGTCCGACTAGCGGGGGTTCTGGGGCCAACGTCCTGACTTTC. Translation gives CASSPTSGGSGANVLTF.